This paragraph covers one TCR beta chain sequence. Its cognate antigen is unknown. At collection, donors were nominally healthy, but unrecorded immune exposures were probable. The primer mix had 60 Vbeta and 13 Jbeta primers. Some clones are missing from TCRdb's copy, which holds only in-frame ones; the method was immunoSEQ multiplex PCR. The sample contains 250,000 to 350,000 clones, roughly 89% of which appear only once. The entry originates in a study of cytomegalovirus exposure and HLA in healthy donors. This CDR3 has 13 residues. V shed 8 bases and J shed 0 bases, with 11 bases lying between them. Germline CDR1 is GTSNPN and CDR2 is SVGIG (reference sequence). Findings and caveats of the study: The productive fraction for most TCR beta V segments was about 87% or about 30% in an earlier analysis. CMV serostatus was the only immune exposure information that was available.

The chain is built from TRBV30 and TRBJ2-1; no clear D. What was sequenced was PBMCs. The sequence came from a man aged 35-49 years in good health and CMV-seropositive. CDR3 amino acids: CAVELISYNEQFF. As DNA, the CDR3 is TGTGCCGTAGAGTTAATCTCCTACAATGAGCAGTTCTTC.